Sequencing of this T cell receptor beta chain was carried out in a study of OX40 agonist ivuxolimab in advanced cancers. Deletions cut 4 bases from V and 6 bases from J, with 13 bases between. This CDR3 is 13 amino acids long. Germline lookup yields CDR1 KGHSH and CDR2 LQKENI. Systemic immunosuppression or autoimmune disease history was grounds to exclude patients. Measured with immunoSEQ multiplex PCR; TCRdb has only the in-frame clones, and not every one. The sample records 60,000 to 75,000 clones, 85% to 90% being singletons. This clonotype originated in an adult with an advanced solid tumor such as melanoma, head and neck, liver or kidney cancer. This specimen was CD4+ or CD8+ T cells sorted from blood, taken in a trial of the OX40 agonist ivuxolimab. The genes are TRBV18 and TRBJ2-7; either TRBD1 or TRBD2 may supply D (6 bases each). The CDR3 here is CASSHPGGPEQYF. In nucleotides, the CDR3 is TGTGCCAGCTCACATCCCGGGGGCCCCGAGCAGTACTTC.